The rows below give T cell receptor beta chains drawn from one sample of a study of CD8 T cells in ankylosing spondylitis. TCRdb re-called the 5' RACE reads with MiXCR, one entry per CDR3 protein. This sample carries 220,000 or so distinct CDR3 sequences, approximately 20% of them seen once, and the ten largest clones take about 44%. The sequencing input was blood, either unsorted or a sorted T cell fraction (not recorded which). These receptors were taken from a male donor with ankylosing spondylitis. Each CDR3 is given without its conserved first and last residue. D genes are given only for firm matches.

v_gene	j_gene	d_gene	CDR3aa
TRBV5-1	TRBJ1-2	TRBD1	ASSWTGQPDGYT
TRBV4-3	TRBJ1-1	.	ASSQGSGYTEAF
TRBV7-9	TRBJ1-4	.	ASSLSPGSTNEKLF
TRBV6-6	TRBJ2-7	.	ASASGTYEQY
TRBV7-9	TRBJ1-1	.	ASSLGVEGRFEAF
TRBV29-1	TRBJ2-7	.	SVVGGQNPTYEQY
TRBV6-1	TRBJ2-3	.	ASQWGEGGATDTQY
TRBV9	TRBJ1-2	.	ASSVEGGSWVSGYT
TRBV15	TRBJ2-5	.	ATSGGSQETQY
TRBV19	TRBJ2-7	TRBD2	ASSPGGSGYEQY
TRBV11-2	TRBJ2-5	TRBD2	ASVLSGGQETQY
TRBV7-2	TRBJ2-1	.	ASSPSWASYNEQF
TRBV4-1	TRBJ1-5	.	ASSQPGNDQPQH
TRBV4-1	TRBJ2-1	TRBD2	ASSLTSGRAEEQF
TRBV29-1	TRBJ2-1	TRBD2	SVGLAVYNEQF
TRBV10-1	TRBJ1-1	.	ASSNHRRTMNTEAF
TRBV29-1	TRBJ2-7	.	SVEGGQGYEQY
TRBV2	TRBJ2-2	.	PSSEPGELF
TRBV20-1	TRBJ1-2	TRBD1	SAFFFEPGQGTSNYGYT
TRBV12-3/TRBV12-4	TRBJ2-3	TRBD2	ASSLLRTSGITDTQY
TRBV29-1	TRBJ2-1	TRBD1	SVEGLGQYNEQF
TRBV4-2	TRBJ2-3	.	ASSQEYLGTDTQY
TRBV12-3/TRBV12-4	TRBJ2-2	TRBD1	ASSQTGLGGELF
TRBV27	TRBJ1-2	.	ASSGSGTQHGYT
TRBV5-1	TRBJ1-5	TRBD1	ASSLGDREGQPQH
TRBV27	TRBJ2-1	TRBD2	ASNPGTGGPVNEQF
TRBV9	TRBJ2-1	.	ASSVAGWAQGSPHYNEQF
TRBV4-1	TRBJ1-2	.	ASSQDQGDYGYT
TRBV7-2	TRBJ2-3	.	ASSPVRGTDTQY
TRBV4-3	TRBJ2-1	.	ASSQEGTSSYNEQF
TRBV12-3/TRBV12-4	TRBJ2-5	TRBD1	ASSWTGVKETQY
TRBV7-8	TRBJ1-5	.	ASSLDTGSGVMPQH
TRBV20-1	TRBJ2-1	.	SARLKTYNEQF
TRBV14	TRBJ2-1	TRBD1	ASSQTGTVDYNEQF
TRBV7-9	TRBJ2-5	.	ASSLGLGGTREETQY
TRBV4-1	TRBJ2-1	TRBD1	ASSQEKGDRPMSYEQF
TRBV27	TRBJ1-2	.	ASSSGTAVYGYT
TRBV27	TRBJ1-1	.	ASNYLGRDTEAF
TRBV12-3/TRBV12-4	TRBJ2-7	TRBD2	ASSRTTSGREEEQY
TRBV5-1	TRBJ1-2	TRBD1	ASSATGEGYGYT
TRBV3-1	TRBJ2-1	TRBD2	ASSQTGLGNEQF
TRBV7-9	TRBJ2-7	.	ASSGEGGSYEQY
TRBV12-3/TRBV12-4	TRBJ1-1	.	ASSLGTKLGNTEAF
TRBV6-1	TRBJ2-7	.	ASISPHSYEQY
TRBV28	TRBJ2-1	.	ASSPACPTDYNEQF
TRBV7-9	TRBJ1-2	.	ASSGPQGWYGYT
TRBV10-1	TRBJ2-3	.	ASSESLGRRVDTQY
TRBV5-6	TRBJ2-1	TRBD2	ASSNFESGSHEQF
TRBV2	TRBJ2-7	.	ASSEGPPSSYEQY
TRBV7-7	TRBJ2-2	.	ASSLGPRGGSEPGELF
TRBV7-9	TRBJ2-1	TRBD1	ASSPPGQGWNEQF
TRBV13	TRBJ1-6	.	ASSLGRVTPLH
TRBV20-1	TRBJ2-3	TRBD2	SAYGTTTDTQY
TRBV4-3	TRBJ1-2	.	ASSQDGGVHGYT
TRBV12-3/TRBV12-4	TRBJ2-3	.	ASSPEWGADTQY